Listed here is a single TCR beta chain. This sample was included in a study of T-cell reconstitution after alpha-beta-depleted transplantation in children. Unique molecular identifiers were incorporated into the prepared TCRbeta library. Using its own MiXCR run on the PCR reads, TCRdb lists one record per CDR3 protein. The repertoire holds just over 350,000 distinct CDR3 sequences, roughly 15% seen once, with approximately 4.2% in the top ten. The CDR3 sequence is 16 residues long. Trimming took 4 bases from V and 8 from J; bases not matched to a gene: 10. The V and J genes are TRBV12-3 or TRBV12-4 and TRBJ2-1, with TRBD2 matching 11 bases. This TCR was sampled from a human donor who donated a stem cell graft to a child with Fanconi anemia. The sample here was PBMCs, taken from the stem cell graft. CDR3 amino acids: CASSSNSGGAIDEQFF. The CDR3 coding sequence is TGTGCCAGCAGTTCCAATAGCGGGGGGGCTATCGATGAGCAGTTCTTC.